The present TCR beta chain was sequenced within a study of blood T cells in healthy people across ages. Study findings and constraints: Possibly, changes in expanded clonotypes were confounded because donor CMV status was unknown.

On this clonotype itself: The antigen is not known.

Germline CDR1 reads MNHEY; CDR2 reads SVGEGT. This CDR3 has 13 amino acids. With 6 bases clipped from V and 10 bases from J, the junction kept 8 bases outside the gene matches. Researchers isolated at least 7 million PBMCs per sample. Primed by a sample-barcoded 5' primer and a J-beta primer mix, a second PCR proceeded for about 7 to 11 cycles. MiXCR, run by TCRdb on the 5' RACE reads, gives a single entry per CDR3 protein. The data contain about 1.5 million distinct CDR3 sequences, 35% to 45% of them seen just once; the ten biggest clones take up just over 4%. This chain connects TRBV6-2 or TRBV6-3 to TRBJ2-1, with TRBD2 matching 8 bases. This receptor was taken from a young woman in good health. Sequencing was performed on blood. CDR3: CASRPGLAREQFF. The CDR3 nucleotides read TGTGCCAGCAGACCCGGACTAGCAAGGGAGCAGTTCTTC.